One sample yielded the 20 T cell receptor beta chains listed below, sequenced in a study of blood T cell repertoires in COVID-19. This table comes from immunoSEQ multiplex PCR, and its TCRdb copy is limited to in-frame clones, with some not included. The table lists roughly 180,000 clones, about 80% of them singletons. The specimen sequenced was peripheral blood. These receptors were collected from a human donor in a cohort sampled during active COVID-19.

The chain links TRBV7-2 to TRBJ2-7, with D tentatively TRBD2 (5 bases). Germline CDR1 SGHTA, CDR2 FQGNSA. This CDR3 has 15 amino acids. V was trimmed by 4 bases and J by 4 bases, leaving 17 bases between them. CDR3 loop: CASSSAGGYPYEQYF. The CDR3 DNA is TGTGCCAGCAGCTCCGCCGGCGGGTATCCTTACGAGCAGTACTTC. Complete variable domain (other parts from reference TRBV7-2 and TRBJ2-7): GAGVSQSPSNKVTEKGKDVELRCDPISGHTALYWYRQSLGQGLEFLIYFQGNSAPDKSGLPSDRFSAERTGGSVSTLTIQRTQQEDSAVYLCASSSAGGYPYEQYFGPGTRLTVT.

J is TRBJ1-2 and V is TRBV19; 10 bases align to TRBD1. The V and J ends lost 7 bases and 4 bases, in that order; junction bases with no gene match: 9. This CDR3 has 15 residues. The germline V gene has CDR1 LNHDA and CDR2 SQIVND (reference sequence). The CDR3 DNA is TGTGCCAGTAATACAGGACAGGGGGTTCTCTATGGCTACACCTTC. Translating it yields CASNTGQGVLYGYTF. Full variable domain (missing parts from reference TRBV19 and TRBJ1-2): DGGITQSPKYLFRKEGQNVTLSCEQNLNHDAMYWYRQDPGQGLRLIYYSQIVNDFQKGDIAEGYSVSREKKESFPLTVTSAQKNPTAFYLCASNTGQGVLYGYTFGSGTRLTVV.

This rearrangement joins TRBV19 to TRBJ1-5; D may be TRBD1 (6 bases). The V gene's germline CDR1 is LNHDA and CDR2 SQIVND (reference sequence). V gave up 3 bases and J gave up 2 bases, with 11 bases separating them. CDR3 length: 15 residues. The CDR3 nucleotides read TGTGCCAGTAGTATGAGGGGGAAGGGCAATCAGCCCCAGCATTTT. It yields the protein CASSMRGKGNQPQHF.

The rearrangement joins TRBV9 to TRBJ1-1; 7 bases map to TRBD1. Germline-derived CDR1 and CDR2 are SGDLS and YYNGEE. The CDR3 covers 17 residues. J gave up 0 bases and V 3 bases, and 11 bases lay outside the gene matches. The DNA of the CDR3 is TGTGCCAGCAGCGCCACAGGGGCGGGTTACATGAACACTGAAGCTTTCTTT. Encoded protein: CASSATGAGYMNTEAFF.

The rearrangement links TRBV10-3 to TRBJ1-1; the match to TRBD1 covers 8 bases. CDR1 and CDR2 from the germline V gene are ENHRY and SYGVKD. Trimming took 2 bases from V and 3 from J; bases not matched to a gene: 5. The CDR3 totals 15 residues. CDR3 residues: CAISETGGVDTEAFF. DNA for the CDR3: TGTGCCATCAGTGAGACAGGGGGAGTGGACACTGAAGCTTTCTTT.

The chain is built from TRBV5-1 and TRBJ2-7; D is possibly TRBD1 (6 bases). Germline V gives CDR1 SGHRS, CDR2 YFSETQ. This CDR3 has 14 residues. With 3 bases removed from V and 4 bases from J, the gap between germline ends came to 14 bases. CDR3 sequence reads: CASSSTTGIYEQYF. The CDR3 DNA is TGCGCCAGCAGCTCCACTACAGGGATTTACGAGCAGTACTTC. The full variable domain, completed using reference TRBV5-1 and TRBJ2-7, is KAGVTQTPRYLIKTRGQQVTLSCSPISGHRSVSWYQQTPGQGLQFLFEYFSETQRNKGNFPGRFSGRQFSNSRSEMNVSTLELGDSALYLCASSSTTGIYEQYFGPGTRLTVT.

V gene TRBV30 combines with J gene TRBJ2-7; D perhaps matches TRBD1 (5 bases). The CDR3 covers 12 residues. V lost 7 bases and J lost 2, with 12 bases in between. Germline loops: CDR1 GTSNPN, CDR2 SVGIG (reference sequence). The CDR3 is CASRQSPYEQYF. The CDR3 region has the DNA TGTGCCTCCAGACAGTCGCCCTACGAGCAGTACTTC.

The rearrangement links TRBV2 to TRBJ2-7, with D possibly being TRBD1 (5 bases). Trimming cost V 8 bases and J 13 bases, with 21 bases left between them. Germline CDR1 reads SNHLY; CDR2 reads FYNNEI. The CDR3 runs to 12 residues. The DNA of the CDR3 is TGTGCCAGCGCACCTACAACAGGAGTTGGCTACTTC. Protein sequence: CASAPTTGVGYF. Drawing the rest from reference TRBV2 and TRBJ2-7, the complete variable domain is EPEVTQTPSHQVTQMGQEVILRCVPISNHLYFYWYRQILGQKVEFLVSFYNNEISEKSEIFDDQFSVERPDGSNFTLKIRSTKLEDSAMYFCASAPTTGVGYFGPGTRLTVT.

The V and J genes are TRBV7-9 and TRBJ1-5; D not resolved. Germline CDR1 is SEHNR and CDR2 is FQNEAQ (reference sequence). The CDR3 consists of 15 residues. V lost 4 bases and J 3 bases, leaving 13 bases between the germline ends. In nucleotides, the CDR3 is TGTGCCAGCAGCTCCGACGAGGGTTCCAATCAGCCCCAGCATTTT. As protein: CASSSDEGSNQPQHF.

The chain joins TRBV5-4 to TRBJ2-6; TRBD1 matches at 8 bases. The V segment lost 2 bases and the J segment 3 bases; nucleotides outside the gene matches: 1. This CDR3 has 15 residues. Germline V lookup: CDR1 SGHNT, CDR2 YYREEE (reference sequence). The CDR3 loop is CASSFRGRGANVLTF. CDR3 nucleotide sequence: TGTGCCAGCAGCTTCAGGGGGCGTGGGGCCAACGTCCTGACTTTC.

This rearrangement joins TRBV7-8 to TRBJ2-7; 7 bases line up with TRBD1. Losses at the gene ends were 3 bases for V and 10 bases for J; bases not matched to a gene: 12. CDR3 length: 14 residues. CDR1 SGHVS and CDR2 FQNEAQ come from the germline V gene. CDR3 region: CASSFASANRGQYF. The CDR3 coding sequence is TGTGCCAGCAGCTTTGCCAGCGCTAACAGGGGACAGTACTTC.

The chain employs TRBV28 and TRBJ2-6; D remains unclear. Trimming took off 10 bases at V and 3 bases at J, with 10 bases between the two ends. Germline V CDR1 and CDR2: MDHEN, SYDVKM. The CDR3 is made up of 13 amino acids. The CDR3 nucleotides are TGTGCCACCCGACTGCGTGGGGCCAACGTCCTGACTTTC. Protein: CATRLRGANVLTF. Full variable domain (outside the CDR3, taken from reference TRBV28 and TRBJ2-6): DVKVTQSSRYLVKRTGEKVFLECVQDMDHENMFWYRQDPGLGLRLIYFSYDVKMKEKGDIPEGYSVSREKKERFSLILESASTNQTSMYLCATRLRGANVLTFGAGSRLTVL.

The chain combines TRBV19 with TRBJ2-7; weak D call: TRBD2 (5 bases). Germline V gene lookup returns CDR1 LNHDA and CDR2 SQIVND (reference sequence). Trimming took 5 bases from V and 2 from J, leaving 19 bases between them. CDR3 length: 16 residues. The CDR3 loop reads CASSHMGHGDTYEQYF. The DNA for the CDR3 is TGTGCCAGTAGTCATATGGGTCACGGGGATACCTACGAGCAGTACTTC.

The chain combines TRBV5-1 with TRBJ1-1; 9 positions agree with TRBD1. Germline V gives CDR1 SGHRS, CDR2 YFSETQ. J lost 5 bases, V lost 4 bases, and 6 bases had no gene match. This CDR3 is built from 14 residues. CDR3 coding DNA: TGCGCCAGCAGCGAAGGGACAGGGCTTACTGAAGCTTTCTTT. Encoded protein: CASSEGTGLTEAFF.

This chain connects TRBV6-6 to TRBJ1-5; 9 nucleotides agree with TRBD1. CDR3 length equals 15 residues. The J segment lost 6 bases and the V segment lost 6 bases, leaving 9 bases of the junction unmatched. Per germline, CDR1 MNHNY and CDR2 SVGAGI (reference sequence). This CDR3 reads CASRTAGTGSQPQHF. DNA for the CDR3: TGTGCCAGCAGGACCGCCGGGACAGGGAGTCAGCCCCAGCATTTT.

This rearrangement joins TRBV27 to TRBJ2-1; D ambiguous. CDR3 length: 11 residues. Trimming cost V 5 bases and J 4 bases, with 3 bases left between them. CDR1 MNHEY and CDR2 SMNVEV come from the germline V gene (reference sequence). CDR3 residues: CASSLYNEQFF. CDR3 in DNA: TGTGCCAGCAGTCTTTACAATGAGCAGTTCTTC.

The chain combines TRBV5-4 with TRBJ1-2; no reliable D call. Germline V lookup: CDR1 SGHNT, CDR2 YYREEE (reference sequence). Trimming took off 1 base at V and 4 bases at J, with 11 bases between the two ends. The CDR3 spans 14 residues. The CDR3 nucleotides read TGTGCCAGCAGCTTGAGCTCGGAGCCCTATGGCTACACCTTC. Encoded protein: CASSLSSEPYGYTF.

In DNA form, the CDR3 reads TGTGCCAGCTCACCACAAGCAGGGATGAACACTGAAGCTTTCTTT. Translated, it gives CASSPQAGMNTEAFF. This rearrangement joins TRBV18 to TRBJ1-1; tentative D call: TRBD1 (5 bases). CDR3 length: 15 residues. CDR1 and CDR2 (germline): KGHSH, LQKENI. V was clipped by 1 base and J by 0 bases, with 9 bases between them.

DNA for the CDR3: TGTGCCAGCAGCTTTCGGGGGACAGTAGACACTGAAGCTTTCTTT. Translation gives CASSFRGTVDTEAFF. The rearrangement joins TRBV5-6 to TRBJ1-1, with 7 bases identical to TRBD1. CDR3 size: 15 residues. Germline V lookup: CDR1 SGHDT, CDR2 YYEEEE. The ends lost 2 bases at V and 3 bases at J; junction bases unmatched: 7.

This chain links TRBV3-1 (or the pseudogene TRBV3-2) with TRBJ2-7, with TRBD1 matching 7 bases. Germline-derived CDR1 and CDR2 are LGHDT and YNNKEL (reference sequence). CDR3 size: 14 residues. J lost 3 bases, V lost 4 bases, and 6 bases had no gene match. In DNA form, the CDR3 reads TGTGCCAGCAGCCTTCAGGGACAGATCTACGAGCAGTACTTC. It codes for CASSLQGQIYEQYF.